The TCR beta chain under discussion was sequenced for a study of blood T cell repertoires in COVID-19. From germline, CDR1 is MDHEN and CDR2 SYDVKM. After removal of 4 bases from V and 6 bases from J, the junction contained 8 bases not matched to a gene. The CDR3 runs 16 residues. Repertoires were generated with immunoSEQ multiplex PCR, while TCRdb's copy carries only in-frame clones and drops some. The sample has about 300,000 clones, 70% to 90% seen once. Sequencing was performed on PBMCs or T cells enriched from blood (not recorded which). The rearrangement uses TRBV28 and TRBJ1-4; TRBD1 agrees at 10 bases. The clonotype comes from a young man who had recovered from COVID-19. The CDR3 DNA is TGTGCCAGCAGTTCGACGGGGACAGGGGAAGATGAAAAACTGTTTTTT. Translating it yields CASSSTGTGEDEKLFF. Full variable domain (rest looked up from reference TRBV28 and TRBJ1-4): DVKVTQSSRYLVKRTGEKVFLECVQDMDHENMFWYRQDPGLGLRLIYFSYDVKMKEKGDIPEGYSVSREKKERFSLILESASTNQTSMYLCASSSTGTGEDEKLFFGSGTQLSVL.